The 27 T cell receptor beta chains in this list originate from one sample, sequenced in a study of blood T cell repertoires in COVID-19. Only in-frame clones appear in the TCRdb table, and some are missing; sequencing was by immunoSEQ multiplex PCR. The table lists around 500,000 clones, about nine tenths of them singletons. Sequencing was carried out using PBMCs or T cells enriched from blood (not recorded which). The receptor source for this set is a woman aged 55-69 years who had recovered from COVID-19.

CDR3 bases: TGTGCCACCAGTTTAGGGGGGGACGAAGCTTTCTTT. It translates to CATSLGGDEAFF. This sequence joins TRBV24-1 and TRBJ1-1, with TRBD1 as a possible D gene (6 bases). The germline V gene has CDR1 KGHDR and CDR2 SFDVKD. The CDR3 runs to 12 residues. V lost 6 bases, J lost 8 bases, and 12 bases lay in between.

V usage is TRBV5-1 and J usage is TRBJ2-1; 9 bases line up with TRBD1. The CDR3 is made up of 15 amino acids. V lost 5 bases, J lost 8 bases, and 11 bases stayed unmatched. Germline CDR1 is SGHRS and CDR2 is YFSETQ. This chain's CDR3 is CASSPGTGFWDEQFF. CDR3 bases: TGCGCCAGCAGTCCCGGGACAGGGTTTTGGGATGAGCAGTTCTTC.

The CDR3: CASSHSRWGAGNQPQHF. The CDR3 bases are TGTGCCAGCAGTCATAGTCGTTGGGGCGCGGGCAATCAGCCCCAGCATTTT. The chain joins TRBV6-6 to TRBJ1-5, with D possibly being TRBD1 (5 bases). The CDR3 is 17 amino acids. V was clipped by 5 bases and J by 2 bases, with 19 bases between them. Germline CDR1 is MNHNY and CDR2 is SVGAGI (reference sequence).

This sequence joins TRBV2 and TRBJ1-6; unclear D gene. CDR1 and CDR2 from the germline V gene are SNHLY and FYNNEI. V was pared by 3 bases and J by 7 bases, with 16 bases between. This CDR3 is 16 amino acids long. CDR3 sequence: CASSERISLINSPLHF. CDR3 nucleotides: TGTGCCAGCAGTGAGAGGATAAGCCTCATAAATTCACCCCTCCACTTT.

The CDR3 DNA reads as TGTGCCACCAGTGATCCATATGGCTACACCTTC. Translating gives CATSDPYGYTF. This sequence joins TRBV24-1 and TRBJ1-2; D gene ambiguous. The CDR3 totals 11 residues. Germline-derived CDR1 and CDR2 are KGHDR and SFDVKD. Trimming removed 3 bases from V and 5 bases from J, with 3 bases in between.

The chain carries TRBV2 and TRBJ1-2, with D possibly matching TRBD1 (6 bases). Per germline, CDR1 SNHLY and CDR2 FYNNEI. The CDR3 is 14 residues long. V lost 3 bases and J 2 bases, leaving 10 bases between the germline ends. CDR3: CASSDLQGNYGYTF. CDR3 in DNA: TGTGCCAGCAGTGACTTACAGGGAAACTATGGCTACACCTTC.

V is TRBV24-1 and J is TRBJ2-2, with 9 bases matching TRBD2. The germline V gene encodes CDR1 KGHDR and CDR2 SFDVKD. CDR3 length: 22 residues. J gave up 5 bases and V 4 bases, and 25 bases lay outside the gene matches. The CDR3 is CATSEMRRGGLILPKRTGELFF. CDR3 nucleotide sequence: TGTGCCACCAGTGAGATGAGGCGGGGGGGCTTAATTTTACCAAAAAGGACCGGGGAGCTGTTTTTT.

The rearrangement links TRBV18 to TRBJ1-1, with D maybe TRBD1 (5 bases). Trimming left V 3 bases short and J 3 bases short, with 11 bases between. The germline V gene encodes CDR1 KGHSH and CDR2 LQKENI. The length of the CDR3 is 14 residues. The CDR3 spells CASSPLVGDTEAFF. The CDR3 region has the DNA TGTGCCAGCTCACCTCTGGTAGGGGACACTGAAGCTTTCTTT.

This chain links TRBV10-3 with TRBJ2-7; 8 nucleotides line up with TRBD1. Germline loops: CDR1 ENHRY, CDR2 SYGVKD. There are 14 residues in the CDR3. Trimming removed 6 bases from V and 1 base from J; junction bases left unmatched: 5. CDR3 nucleotides: TGTGCCATCAGCGGGACAGGAGTTTCCTACGAGCAGTACGTC. This translates into CAISGTGVSYEQYV.

The V gene is TRBV4-2, the J gene TRBJ2-1; TRBD1 matches 8 bases. The CDR3 totals 19 residues. The J segment lost 4 bases and the V segment lost 0 bases, leaving 14 bases of the junction unmatched. From germline, CDR1 is LGHNA and CDR2 YNFKEQ. DNA of the CDR3: TGTGCCAGCAGCCAAGATCCCCCCGGGACAGGTTATCTGTACAATGAGCAGTTCTTC. Its protein is CASSQDPPGTGYLYNEQFF.

In DNA, the CDR3 is TGTGCCACCGCTACTCACGGTATTGTACCAACGAACTATGGCTACACCTTC. Amino acid sequence: CATATHGIVPTNYGYTF. The V and J genes are TRBV16 and TRBJ1-2; D is undetermined. This CDR3 region has 17 residues. V was cut by 10 bases and J by 2 bases, with 26 bases left in between. CDR1 is KGHSY, CDR2 FQNENV, per germline.

J is TRBJ1-2 and V is TRBV6-5; TRBD1 aligns across 9 bases. Germline values: CDR1 MNHEY, CDR2 SVGAGI. The CDR3 spans 14 residues. J gave up 4 bases and V 5 bases, and 5 bases lay outside the gene matches. The CDR3 DNA is TGTGCCAGCAGTACAGGGGGCGCGGGCTATGGCTACACCTTC. Translated, it gives CASSTGGAGYGYTF.

This clone was detected only once. The V and J genes are TRBV30 and TRBJ1-5; tentative D call: TRBD1 (6 bases). Germline assignment: CDR1 GTSNPN and CDR2 SVGIG (reference sequence). CDR3 length: 14 amino acids. Trimming stripped 1 base from V and 6 bases from J, with 13 bases between. CDR3 loop: CAWSARGQGQPQHF. The CDR3 DNA reads TGTGCCTGGAGTGCGCGGGGGCAGGGTCAGCCCCAGCATTTT.

The chain carries TRBV2 and TRBJ1-6; D unclear. Germline V CDR1 and CDR2: SNHLY, FYNNEI. The germline V and J ends were trimmed by 3 bases and 2 bases, with 5 bases remaining between them. This CDR3 has 14 residues. The CDR3 sequence is CASSEEAYNSPLHF. The CDR3 DNA reads as TGTGCCAGCAGTGAGGAGGCCTATAATTCACCCCTCCACTTT.

This chain uses TRBV5-1 with TRBJ1-2; 8 bases align to TRBD1. The CDR3 runs 13 residues. J gave up 5 bases and V 4 bases, and 4 bases lay outside the gene matches. Germline V lookup: CDR1 SGHRS, CDR2 YFSETQ. The CDR3 DNA reads TGCGCCAGCAGCATCGGGACAGGATATGGCTACACCTTC. Encoded protein: CASSIGTGYGYTF.

V gene TRBV2 combines with J gene TRBJ1-2; D is unclear. The CDR3 runs 13 residues. Looked up from germline, CDR1 is SNHLY and CDR2 is FYNNEI. V lost 6 bases, J lost 2 bases, and 10 bases lay in between. CDR3 region: CASSSEQNYGYTF. The CDR3, as DNA: TGTGCCAGCAGCAGCGAGCAGAACTATGGCTACACCTTC.

The chain links TRBV19 to TRBJ1-5; TRBD1 aligns across 7 bases. The CDR3 is 15 residues long. The ends lost 6 bases at V and 6 bases at J; junction bases unmatched: 11. Looked up from germline, CDR1 is LNHDA and CDR2 is SQIVND (reference sequence). DNA for the CDR3: TGTGCCAGTAGACCGACAGGGTGGCAGGGTCAGCCCCAGCATTTT. Residues: CASRPTGWQGQPQHF.

This clone appeared once. The rearrangement links TRBV30 to TRBJ1-2; TRBD1 agrees at 9 bases. Losses at the gene ends were 5 bases for V and 8 bases for J; bases not matched to a gene: 3. The V gene's germline CDR1 is GTSNPN and CDR2 SVGIG (reference sequence). The CDR3 is made up of 11 amino acids. CDR3 region: CAWGQGRGYTF. The CDR3 coding sequence is TGTGCCTGGGGACAGGGGCGAGGCTACACCTTC.

The rearrangement links TRBV18 to TRBJ2-3; the D gene is possibly TRBD2 (6 bases). Germline V gene lookup returns CDR1 KGHSH and CDR2 LQKENI. Trimming stripped 6 bases from V and 1 base from J, with 11 bases between. The CDR3 has 14 residues. As DNA, the CDR3 is TGTGCCAGCTCCCCCAGGGAGGGCACAGATACGCAGTATTTT. This encodes CASSPREGTDTQYF.

The chain links TRBV9 to TRBJ1-4, with 7 bases identical to TRBD1. The germline V gene has CDR1 SGDLS and CDR2 YYNGEE. The CDR3 length is 15 residues. J gave up 5 bases and V 2 bases, and 6 bases lay outside the gene matches. For the CDR3, the DNA is TGTGCCAGCAGCGTCCGGGACAGCACAAATGAAAAACTGTTTTTT. This codes for CASSVRDSTNEKLFF.

Details on this clone: The same CDR3 can be traced to other DNA sequences in this sample. V gene TRBV10-1 combines with J gene TRBJ1-1; a weak D match, TRBD1 (6 bases). The V end lost 6 bases, the J end lost 1 base, and 9 bases lay between the germline ends. CDR3 length equals 13 residues. The germline CDR1 and CDR2 sequences are WNHNN and SYGVQD (reference sequence). CDR3 amino acids: CASSSDRNTEAFF. The DNA for the CDR3 is TGCGCCAGCAGCTCGGACAGGAACACTGAAGCTTTCTTT.

V usage is TRBV12-5 and J usage is TRBJ2-7; TRBD1 matches 7 bases. CDR3 length equals 13 residues. The ends lost 7 bases at V and 2 bases at J; junction bases unmatched: 5. Germline V gives CDR1 LGHNT, CDR2 FRNRAP. This chain's CDR3 is CASAKGGPYEQYF. The CDR3 coding sequence is TGTGCTAGTGCCAAAGGGGGCCCCTACGAGCAGTACTTC.

The rearrangement joins TRBV7-9 to TRBJ2-5; 8 bases align to TRBD1. In germline, CDR1 is SEHNR, CDR2 FQNEAQ (reference sequence). V shed 1 base and J 5 bases; nucleotides not matched to a gene: 6. There are 15 residues in the CDR3. Here the CDR3 DNA reads TGTGCCAGCAGCTTAGTCGCAGGGGGCCTTGAGACCCAGTACTTC. Encoded protein: CASSLVAGGLETQYF.

In its sample, this clone was seen once. Distinct nucleotide sequences in the sample also encode this CDR3. The chain employs TRBV5-1 and TRBJ2-3; possible D gene TRBD2, 6 bases. The CDR3 runs to 14 residues. CDR1 SGHRS and CDR2 YFSETQ come from the germline V gene. V was pared by 2 bases and J by 1 base, with 8 bases between. The CDR3 reads CASSLSGGTDTQYF. The CDR3, as DNA: TGCGCCAGCAGCTTATCGGGGGGCACAGATACGCAGTATTTT.

V and J are TRBV6-1 and TRBJ2-4; TRBD2 agrees at 7 bases. The CDR3 contains 16 residues. Germline V gene lookup returns CDR1 MNHNS and CDR2 SASEGT. The V and J ends lost 2 bases and 1 base, in that order; junction bases with no gene match: 5. Here the CDR3 reads CASSEFLAAAKNIQYF. The CDR3 DNA is TGTGCCAGCAGTGAATTCCTAGCGGCGGCCAAAAACATTCAGTACTTC.

The chain recombines TRBV29-1 with TRBJ1-2, with D perhaps matching TRBD1 (6 bases). Germline CDR1 is SQVTM and CDR2 is ANQGSEA. This CDR3 comprises 11 residues. V was trimmed by 5 bases and J by 7 bases, leaving 11 bases between them. This chain's CDR3 is CSVIRGSGYTF. CDR3 nucleotide sequence: TGCAGCGTTATCAGGGGAAGTGGCTACACCTTC.

The V call is TRBV10-1, the J call TRBJ1-5; tentative D call: TRBD1 (5 bases). The CDR3 loop spans 19 amino acids. Germline CDR1 WNHNN, CDR2 SYGVQD (reference sequence). V gave up 2 bases and J gave up 0 bases, with 20 bases separating them. CDR3 residues: CASSERYRRDGDSNQPQHF. The CDR3 nucleotides read TGCGCCAGCAGTGAGCGTTACAGGCGGGATGGTGATAGCAATCAGCCCCAGCATTTT.